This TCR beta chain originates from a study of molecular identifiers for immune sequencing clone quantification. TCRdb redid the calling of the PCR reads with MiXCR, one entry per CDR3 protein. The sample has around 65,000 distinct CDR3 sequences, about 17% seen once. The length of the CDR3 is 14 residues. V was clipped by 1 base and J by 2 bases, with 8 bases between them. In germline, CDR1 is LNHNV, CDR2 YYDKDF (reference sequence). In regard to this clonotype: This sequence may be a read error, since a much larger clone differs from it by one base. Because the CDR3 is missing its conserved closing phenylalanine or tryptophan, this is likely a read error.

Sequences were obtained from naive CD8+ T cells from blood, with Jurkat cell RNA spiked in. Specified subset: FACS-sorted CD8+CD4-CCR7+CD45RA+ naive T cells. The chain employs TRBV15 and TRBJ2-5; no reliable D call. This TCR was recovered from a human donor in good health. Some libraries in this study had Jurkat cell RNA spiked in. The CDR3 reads CATSRGSGQETQYS. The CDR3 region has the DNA TGTGCCACCAGCAGAGGTTCCGGACAAGAGACCCAGTACTCC.